The clone carrying this TCR beta chain was seen a handful of times. In the original processing: Reference gene primer amplification gave estimated nucleated cell counts. The assay was immunoSEQ multiplex PCR, and TCRdb's table has in-frame clones only and misses some. The V and J calls and clone size are taken from that table; D and trimming were inferred from the DNA. This table has around 150,000 clones, 80% to 85% appearing once. The sample belongs to a study of blood T cell repertoires in COVID-19. Across the whole study: From the United States, Italy and Spain came samples of acute and convalescent COVID-19. Sources were T cells, B-cell-depleted T cells, or PBMCs; the material itself was cDNA or gDNA.

The V and J ends lost 6 bases and 0 bases, in that order; junction bases with no gene match: 5. This CDR3 has 15 amino acids. CDR1 and CDR2 (germline): MDHEN, SYDVKM. Sample: peripheral blood. The chain recombines TRBV28 with TRBJ1-3, with 7 nucleotides matching TRBD1. The receptor was isolated from a woman in her sixties or seventies with acute or convalescent COVID-19. In DNA form, the CDR3 reads TGTGCCAGCAGCCAGGACAGGCTCTCTGGAAACACCATATATTTT. It translates to CASSQDRLSGNTIYF.